The entry below gives a single TCR beta chain sequence along with its context. The data derive from a study of T cells expressing NK-cell markers. TCRdb reprocessed the 5' RACE reads and reports one entry per CDR3 protein, with no DNA. This sample's table has 150,000 or so distinct CDR3 sequences. CDR3 length equals 15 residues. CDR1 and CDR2 from the germline V gene are MDHEN and SYDVKM. The source material was blood T cells: a sorted CD56 or NKG2C T cell subset, CD4+ or CD8+ T cells, or bulk PBMC T cells (not recorded which). The source is a woman between 18 and 70 years old in good health. The genes are TRBV28 and TRBJ1-3. The chain's CDR3 is CASIPNLLSGNTIYF.